What follows are 26 T cell receptor beta chains derived from one specimen sequenced in a study of OX40 agonist ivuxolimab in advanced cancers. The protocol was immunoSEQ multiplex PCR, while the TCRdb copy is restricted to in-frame clones and leaves out a portion. The sample comprises roughly 80,000 clones, around 87% of which are singletons, and 0.3% to 0.4% rests with the top ten. The source material was CD4+ or CD8+ T cells sorted from blood, sampled in a trial of the OX40 agonist ivuxolimab. The receptors here all came from an adult with an advanced solid tumor such as melanoma, head and neck, liver or kidney cancer.

V usage is TRBV19 and J usage is TRBJ1-2, with D possibly TRBD1 on 5 matching bases. The CDR3 sequence is 13 residues long. Germline V lookup: CDR1 LNHDA, CDR2 SQIVND (reference sequence). Trimming left V 3 bases short and J 5 bases short, with 10 bases between. CDR3 sequence reads: CASSIGGLYGYTF. CDR3 sequence (DNA): TGTGCCAGTAGTATCGGGGGTCTTTATGGCTACACCTTC.

The chain carries TRBV10-3 and TRBJ1-3; TRBD1 agrees at 8 bases. This CDR3 is built from 14 residues. J gave up 3 bases and V 10 bases, and 8 bases lay outside the gene matches. Germline V gene lookup returns CDR1 ENHRY and CDR2 SYGVKD. DNA for the CDR3: TGTGCCAACTCCCCAGGGGGCAATGGAAACACCATATATTTT. The encoded protein is CANSPGGNGNTIYF.

This chain uses TRBV11-3 with TRBJ2-1, with 9 bases aligning to TRBD2. J lost 7 bases, V lost 2 bases, and 18 bases had no gene match. The CDR3 loop spans 19 amino acids. Per the germline V gene, CDR1 is SGHNT and CDR2 is YENEEA. The CDR3 region is CASSLLGGEGGGRANEQFF. Written as DNA, the CDR3 is TGTGCCAGCAGCTTATTAGGGGGAGAGGGTGGCGGGAGGGCGAATGAGCAGTTCTTC.

The chain joins TRBV7-2 to TRBJ2-1, with D possibly matching TRBD2 (6 bases). With 5 bases removed from V and 5 bases from J, the gap between germline ends came to 16 bases. Germline V CDR1 and CDR2: SGHTA, FQGNSA. CDR3 size: 15 residues. Here the CDR3 reads CASSLRGLQNNEQFF. CDR3 nucleotide sequence: TGTGCCAGCAGCCTCCGGGGACTCCAGAACAATGAGCAGTTCTTC.

This clone was recorded only once. The chain is built from TRBV7-2 and TRBJ2-5, with 9 bases lining up with TRBD1. Looked up from germline, CDR1 is SGHTA and CDR2 is FQGNSA. After removal of 5 bases from V and 5 bases from J, the junction contained 12 bases not matched to a gene. The CDR3 is 16 amino acids. DNA of the CDR3: TGTGCCAGCAGCCCCCGTAAGTACAGGGGGCCGGAGACCCAGTACTTC. Amino acids: CASSPRKYRGPETQYF. The full variable domain, rest sourced from reference TRBV7-2 and TRBJ2-5, is GAGVSQSPSNKVTEKGKDVELRCDPISGHTALYWYRQSLGQGLEFLIYFQGNSAPDKSGLPSDRFSAERTGGSVSTLTIQRTQQEDSAVYLCASSPRKYRGPETQYFGPGTRLLVL.

This clone was recorded only once. The rearrangement joins TRBV9 to TRBJ2-4; 7 nucleotides align to TRBD1. The CDR3 length is 14 residues. The J segment lost 6 bases and the V segment lost 5 bases, leaving 8 bases of the junction unmatched. Germline CDR1 SGDLS, CDR2 YYNGEE. The CDR3 DNA follows: TGTGCCAGCAGTGCCGGGACAGTAGGAAACATTCAGTACTTC. Protein: CASSAGTVGNIQYF.

The chain combines TRBV6-6 with TRBJ1-3, with no clear D. V lost 5 bases, J lost 0 bases, and 11 bases lay in between. This CDR3 has 15 residues. In germline, CDR1 is MNHNY, CDR2 SVGAGI (reference sequence). CDR3 nucleotide sequence: TGTGCCAGCAGTATGGCATCCCGCTCTGGAAACACCATATATTTT. Its protein product is CASSMASRSGNTIYF.

The chain is built from TRBV5-6 and TRBJ2-7; D may match TRBD1 or TRBD2 (5 bases each). The length of the CDR3 is 15 residues. V was pared by 4 bases and J by 3 bases, with 17 bases between. From germline, CDR1 is SGHDT and CDR2 YYEEEE. The CDR3 loop reads CASSPSGQRNYEQYF. As DNA, the CDR3 is TGTGCCAGCAGCCCCTCGGGGCAGAGGAACTACGAGCAGTACTTC.

This sequence joins TRBV6-1 and TRBJ1-1; 8 nucleotides line up with TRBD1. There are 17 residues in the CDR3. Germline CDR1 MNHNS, CDR2 SASEGT. Unmatched junction bases numbered 16, after V lost 4 bases and J lost 6 bases. Here the CDR3 DNA reads TGTGCCAGCAGTGCCGGGGGAGACACCTCAGGGGGCCCTGAAGCTTTCTTT. Protein: CASSAGGDTSGGPEAFF.

The gene calls are TRBV28 and TRBJ1-5; D perhaps matches TRBD1 (5 bases). Trimming removed 6 bases from V and 6 bases from J, with 21 bases in between. Germline lookup yields CDR1 MDHEN and CDR2 SYDVKM. CDR3 size: 16 residues. CDR3 nucleotide sequence: TGTGCCAGCAGCGACTCCGGACGGGGAGGGGTTCAGCCCCAGCATTTT. Translated, it gives CASSDSGRGGVQPQHF.

The rearrangement uses TRBV28 and TRBJ2-7; a possible D gene is TRBD2 (10 bases). Germline CDR1 MDHEN, CDR2 SYDVKM. V lost 5 bases to trimming and J lost 3 bases, with 26 bases between them. The CDR3 has 18 amino acids. The CDR3 bases are TGTGCCAGCAGTCCCGGGACAGGGTGGACTAGCGGATTCTACGAGCAGTACTTC. This codes for CASSPGTGWTSGFYEQYF. The full variable domain, in which reference TRBV28 and TRBJ2-7 provide the parts outside the CDR3, is DVKVTQSSRYLVKRTGEKVFLECVQDMDHENMFWYRQDPGLGLRLIYFSYDVKMKEKGDIPEGYSVSREKKERFSLILESASTNQTSMYLCASSPGTGWTSGFYEQYFGPGTRLTVT.

V and J are TRBV11-2 and TRBJ2-3; 7 nucleotides match TRBD1. The CDR3 totals 16 residues. J lost 0 bases, V lost 3 bases, and 6 bases had no gene match. From germline, CDR1 is SGHAT and CDR2 FQNNGV. CDR3 sequence: CASSLQQGKSTDTQYF. DNA of the CDR3: TGTGCCAGCAGCTTGCAACAGGGGAAGAGCACAGATACGCAGTATTTT.

This clone turned up a few times. The rearrangement uses TRBV5-5 and TRBJ2-7; either TRBD1 or TRBD2 may fit D (5 bases each). The CDR3 is 14 residues long. The germline V gene encodes CDR1 SGHKS and CDR2 YYEKEE (reference sequence). V was pared by 4 bases and J by 6 bases, with 17 bases between. The CDR3 spells CASSPTGTHPEQYF. The CDR3 DNA reads as TGTGCCAGCAGCCCCACCGGGACCCACCCCGAGCAGTACTTC.

V usage is TRBV7-6 and J usage is TRBJ2-5; 7 bases map to TRBD1. The germline CDR1 and CDR2 sequences are SGHVS and FNYEAQ. CDR3 size: 12 residues. V lost 4 bases, J lost 9 bases, and 5 bases stayed unmatched. The CDR3 loop is CASSSQQGSQYF. The CDR3 bases are TGTGCCAGCAGCTCACAACAGGGGTCCCAGTACTTC. The variable domain in full, with the rest retrieved from reference TRBV7-6 and TRBJ2-5, is GAGVSQSPRYKVTKRGQDVALRCDPISGHVSLYWYRQALGQGPEFLTYFNYEAQQDKSGLPNDRFSAERPEGSISTLTIQRTEQRDSAMYRCASSSQQGSQYFGPGTRLLVL.

The chain carries TRBV30 and TRBJ1-3, with 7 positions matching TRBD1. Germline CDR1 is GTSNPN and CDR2 is SVGIG (reference sequence). V shed 8 bases, J shed 1 base, and the junction held 5 bases outside the gene matches. This CDR3 is built from 13 residues. The CDR3 nucleotides read TGTGCCGTAGACAGGGAGTCTGGAAACACCATATATTTT. It yields the protein CAVDRESGNTIYF.

The rearrangement uses TRBV7-8 and TRBJ2-7; D is ambiguous. The ends were cut back, 2 bases at V and 5 bases at J, with 16 bases in the middle. The CDR3 spans 15 residues. CDR1 is SGHVS, CDR2 FQNEAQ, per germline. This chain's CDR3 is CASSLLMRIGNEQYF. The CDR3 nucleotides read TGTGCCAGCAGCTTACTGATGAGGATTGGCAACGAGCAGTACTTC. The variable domain in full, completed from reference TRBV7-8 and TRBJ2-7, reads GAGVSQSPRYKVAKRGQDVALRCDPISGHVSLFWYQQALGQGPEFLTYFQNEAQLDKSGLPSDRFFAERPEGSVSTLKIQRTQQEDSAVYLCASSLLMRIGNEQYFGPGTRLTVT.

This clone appeared a single time. The rearrangement joins TRBV5-4 to TRBJ2-7; TRBD1 matches at 8 bases. CDR3 size: 14 residues. The J segment lost 1 base and the V segment lost 2 bases, leaving 2 bases of the junction unmatched. CDR1 is SGHNT and CDR2 is YYREEE in the germline V gene (reference sequence). The CDR3, as DNA: TGTGCCAGCAGCTTACAGGGGGTTTCCTACGAGCAGTACTTC. It specifies CASSLQGVSYEQYF.

This clone has only a few counts. The chain carries TRBV6-4 and TRBJ2-7, with 12 positions matching TRBD2. The CDR3 has 16 amino acids. The J segment lost 4 bases and the V segment lost 6 bases, leaving 10 bases of the junction unmatched. The germline V gene has CDR1 MRHNA and CDR2 SNTAGT. The CDR3 loop is CASRGLAGPPPYEQYV. DNA for the CDR3: TGTGCCAGCAGAGGACTAGCGGGGCCCCCCCCTTACGAGCAGTACGTC.

The rearrangement uses TRBV9 and TRBJ1-3; 7 positions agree with TRBD1. The CDR3 spans 17 residues. Per the germline V gene, CDR1 is SGDLS and CDR2 is YYNGEE. V was clipped by 0 bases and J by 10 bases; unmatched bases: 16. CDR3 region: CASSVEVWGTAPGTIYF. The CDR3 DNA reads TGTGCCAGCAGCGTAGAAGTATGGGGGACAGCCCCGGGGACCATATATTTT.

The chain links TRBV7-2 to TRBJ2-1; 15 bases are shared with TRBD2. V gave up 5 bases and J gave up 5 bases; unmatched junction bases: 10. The CDR3 contains 18 residues. CDR1 SGHTA and CDR2 FQGNSA come from the germline V gene. Here the CDR3 DNA reads TGTGCCAGCAGCCCCGGACGGGGACTAGCGGGAGGCAACAATGAGCAGTTCTTC. Translating gives CASSPGRGLAGGNNEQFF.

This clone occurred once. V is TRBV28 and J is TRBJ2-7; TRBD2 matches 8 bases. In germline, CDR1 is MDHEN, CDR2 SYDVKM. The V and J ends lost 3 bases and 6 bases, in that order; junction bases with no gene match: 10. The CDR3 runs 15 residues. The CDR3 spells CASSFGGAQSAEQYV. The CDR3 coding sequence is TGTGCCAGCAGTTTCGGGGGGGCGCAATCCGCCGAGCAGTACGTC.

The rearrangement uses TRBV7-9 and TRBJ2-5; 11 bases align to TRBD2. The CDR3 loop spans 15 amino acids. Per germline, CDR1 SEHNR and CDR2 FQNEAQ (reference sequence). Trimming cost V 4 bases and J 5 bases; bases outside gene matches: 6. CDR3 nucleotide sequence: TGTGCCAGCAGCTCCGACCTAGCGGGAGGTGAGACCCAGTACTTC. It encodes CASSSDLAGGETQYF.

This clone was recorded once. The chain links TRBV19 to TRBJ2-2; 10 nucleotides line up with TRBD2. CDR1 and CDR2 from the germline V gene are LNHDA and SQIVND (reference sequence). Unmatched junction bases numbered 9, after V lost 7 bases and J lost 7 bases. This CDR3 has 15 amino acids. CDR3 region: CASKRLAGVNGELFF. In nucleotides, the CDR3 is TGTGCCAGTAAACGGCTAGCGGGAGTTAACGGGGAGCTGTTTTTT.

V usage is TRBV28 and J usage is TRBJ1-2; D call uncertain. Germline V gives CDR1 MDHEN, CDR2 SYDVKM. V lost 1 base and J 8 bases, leaving 17 bases between the germline ends. The CDR3 spans 15 residues. CDR3 loop: CASSLLLGPRTGYTF. DNA of the CDR3: TGTGCCAGCAGTTTATTGCTCGGGCCCCGAACCGGCTACACCTTC.

The chain links TRBV6-5 to TRBJ1-1; unclear D gene. The V end was cut by 7 bases, the J end by 1 base, with 13 bases between. The germline CDR1 and CDR2 sequences are MNHEY and SVGAGI. CDR3 length equals 14 residues. CDR3 bases: TGTGCCAGCACTCTAAATCGGGCGAACACTGAAGCTTTCTTT. Translation gives CASTLNRANTEAFF.

The rearrangement links TRBV9 to TRBJ2-5, with D perhaps being TRBD1 or TRBD2 (6 bases each). With 1 base removed from V and 4 bases from J, the gap between germline ends came to 11 bases. Per the germline V gene, CDR1 is SGDLS and CDR2 is YYNGEE. The CDR3 sequence is 14 residues long. The CDR3 DNA reads as TGTGCCAGCAGCGTAAGGGGGGCCTCAGAGACCCAGTACTTC. Translated, it gives CASSVRGASETQYF.